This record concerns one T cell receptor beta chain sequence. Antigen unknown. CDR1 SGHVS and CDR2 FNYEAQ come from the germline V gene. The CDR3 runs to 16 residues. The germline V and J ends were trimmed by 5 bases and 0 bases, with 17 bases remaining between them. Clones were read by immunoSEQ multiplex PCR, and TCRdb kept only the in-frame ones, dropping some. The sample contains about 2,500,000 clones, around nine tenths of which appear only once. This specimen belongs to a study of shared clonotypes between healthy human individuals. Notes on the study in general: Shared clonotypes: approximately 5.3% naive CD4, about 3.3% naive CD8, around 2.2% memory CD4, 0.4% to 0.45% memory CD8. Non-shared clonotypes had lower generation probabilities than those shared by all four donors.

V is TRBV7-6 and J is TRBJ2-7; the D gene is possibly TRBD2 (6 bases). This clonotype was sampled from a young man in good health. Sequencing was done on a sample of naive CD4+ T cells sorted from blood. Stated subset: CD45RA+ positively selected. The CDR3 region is CASSPGGAGTSYEQYF. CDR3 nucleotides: TGTGCCAGCAGCCCCGGCGGGGCAGGGACCTCCTACGAGCAGTACTTC.